This T cell receptor beta chain was recovered during a study of human T cells and chemical hapten exposure. The overall study: The sensitizer, 2% DPC, was used on around 2 cm by around 2 cm of upper inner arm skin. Study results and caveats: DPC sensitization produced no change in TCRs with frequency above 1 in 1000.

Many counts were recorded for this clonotype. Its antigen is unknown. Trimming took 3 bases from V and 7 from J, leaving 11 bases between them. Germline V gene sequence: CDR1 KGHDR, CDR2 SFDVKD. This CDR3 spans 13 amino acids. TCRdb re-called the RACE reads with MiXCR, one entry per CDR3 protein. The profile shows 80,000 to 95,000 distinct CDR3 sequences, roughly 12% of them singletons. Time point noted: patch test 2, 6 weeks after DPC sensitization. Treatment denoted: therapeutic diphenylcyclopropenone sensitization with weekly scalp DPC. The chain is built from TRBV24-1 and TRBJ1-2; unclear D gene. This receptor was identified in a man aged 18 to 35 with alopecia areata. Some clones in this sample may be carry-over from other donors' samples. This specimen was whole blood, taken in connection with sensitization to the hapten diphenylcyclopropenone (DPC). For the CDR3, the DNA is TGTGCCACCAGTGATGGCAGTTCCGGTGGCTACACCTTC. It encodes CATSDGSSGGYTF.